The 17 T cell receptor beta chains reported below all come from one sample, sequenced in a study of blood T cell repertoires in COVID-19. The repertoire was sequenced with immunoSEQ multiplex PCR; TCRdb's copy has only in-frame clones and lacks some. The repertoire consists of 70,000 or so clones, with 86% occurring once and the leading ten covering around 13%. The sequenced sample consisted of peripheral blood. These TCRs come from a woman aged 60-75 years with acute or convalescent COVID-19.

This chain joins TRBV6-5 and TRBJ1-1, with D uncertain. CDR1 and CDR2 (germline): MNHEY, SVGAGI. The V end lost 0 bases, the J end lost 4 bases, and 15 bases lay between the germline ends. This CDR3 contains 16 residues. For the CDR3, the DNA is TGTGCCAGCAGTTACTCCCTTCCGGGGAGGACCACTGAAGCTTTCTTT. This gives the protein CASSYSLPGRTTEAFF.

The chain employs TRBV7-9 and TRBJ2-1, with D possibly matching TRBD1 (7 bases). V was clipped by 4 bases and J by 1 base, with 14 bases between them. This CDR3 has 16 residues. CDR1 and CDR2 (germline): SEHNR, FQNEAQ (reference sequence). CDR3 protein: CASSSSRGRSYNEQFF. In DNA, the CDR3 is TGTGCCAGCAGCTCTTCCAGGGGGAGGTCCTACAATGAGCAGTTCTTC.

The gene calls are TRBV7-6 and TRBJ2-3; the D gene is possibly TRBD1 (5 bases). This CDR3 has 14 residues. The V gene lost 1 base and the J gene lost 6 bases, with 11 bases spanning the gap. In germline, CDR1 is SGHVS, CDR2 FNYEAQ. The CDR3 DNA reads TGTGCCAGCAGCTTAGAGGGGTCAAGCGATACGCAGTATTTT. Translation: CASSLEGSSDTQYF. Using reference TRBV7-6 and TRBJ2-3 for the parts outside the CDR3, the full variable domain is GAGVSQSPRYKVTKRGQDVALRCDPISGHVSLYWYRQALGQGPEFLTYFNYEAQQDKSGLPNDRFSAERPEGSISTLTIQRTEQRDSAMYRCASSLEGSSDTQYFGPGTRLTVL.

The V and J genes are TRBV5-1 and TRBJ2-3, with 10 bases aligning to TRBD2. The junction had 3 bases not matched to a gene; V was cut back by 2 bases and J by 3 bases. The CDR3 consists of 15 residues. CDR1 and CDR2 (germline): SGHRS, YFSETQ. CDR3 sequence (DNA): TGCGCCAGCAGCTTCAGCGGGGGGGCAACAGATACGCAGTATTTT. Translation gives CASSFSGGATDTQYF.

The chain combines TRBV19 with TRBJ2-6; D is possibly TRBD2 (5 bases). Germline CDR1 LNHDA, CDR2 SQIVND (reference sequence). The CDR3 totals 17 residues. V shed 3 bases and J shed 0 bases, with 12 bases lying between them. The CDR3 region is CASSMWGASSGANVLTF. The DNA of the CDR3 is TGTGCCAGTAGTATGTGGGGAGCTAGCTCTGGGGCCAACGTCCTGACTTTC.

The chain couples TRBV3-1 (or the pseudogene TRBV3-2) to TRBJ1-2, with D unresolved. The V end was cut by 1 base, the J end by 7 bases, with 7 bases between. Germline lookup yields CDR1 LGHDT and CDR2 YNNKEL (reference sequence). There are 12 residues in the CDR3. This CDR3 is CASSQGEAGYTF. The CDR3, as DNA: TGTGCCAGCAGCCAAGGGGAGGCTGGCTACACCTTC.

This clone turned up a few times. The chain employs TRBV25-1 and TRBJ1-1, with 9 bases aligning to TRBD1. The CDR3 is 15 amino acids. Per germline, CDR1 MGHDK and CDR2 SYGVNS. V dropped 9 bases and J dropped 2; count of bases not matched to a gene: 10. CDR3 nucleotide sequence: TGTGCCAGATCCCCGGGACAGGGAGTAAACACTGAAGCTTTCTTT. Translation gives CARSPGQGVNTEAFF.

The count of this clone is one. The V and J genes are TRBV19 and TRBJ2-2, with D tentatively TRBD2 (6 bases). Germline lookup yields CDR1 LNHDA and CDR2 SQIVND (reference sequence). Trimming removed 4 bases at V and 2 bases at J, with 11 bases between. The CDR3 sequence is 15 residues long. CDR3 sequence reads: CASSRLGGNTGELFF. CDR3 nucleotides: TGTGCCAGTAGTAGATTGGGGGGAAACACCGGGGAGCTGTTTTTT.

About this clone: Other DNA sequences in this specimen translate into the identical CDR3. The chain carries TRBV6-5 and TRBJ1-1; D may be TRBD1 (5 bases). The CDR3 is 12 amino acids. Trimming removed 5 bases at V and 4 bases at J, with 8 bases between. The germline V gene has CDR1 MNHEY and CDR2 SVGAGI. The CDR3 protein is CASSRGGTEAFF. CDR3 nucleotide sequence: TGTGCCAGCAGTAGGGGAGGCACTGAAGCTTTCTTT.

This clone was seen only a few times. The chain carries TRBV5-4 and TRBJ2-7; 9 bases align to TRBD1. V was clipped by 4 bases and J by 5 bases; unmatched bases: 7. Germline V CDR1 and CDR2: SGHNT, YYREEE (reference sequence). CDR3 length: 14 residues. The CDR3 DNA reads as TGTGCCAGCAGCCGGGACAGGGCGTCCCACGAGCAGTACTTC. Its protein product is CASSRDRASHEQYF. Looking up the rest from reference TRBV5-4 and TRBJ2-7 gives the full variable domain: ETGVTQSPTHLIKTRGQQVTLRCSSQSGHNTVSWYQQALGQGPQFIFQYYREEENGRGNFPPRFSGLQFPNYSSELNVNALELDDSALYLCASSRDRASHEQYFGPGTRLTVT.

The rearrangement links TRBV6-1 to TRBJ2-5, with 11 positions matching TRBD2. This CDR3 has 17 amino acids. The V gene end was trimmed by 4 bases and the J gene end by 4 bases; junction bases not matched to a gene: 11. CDR1 is MNHNS, CDR2 SASEGT, per germline. The CDR3 loop reads CASSAGSGGAGGETQYF. For the CDR3, the DNA is TGTGCCAGCAGTGCGGGTAGCGGGGGGGCCGGGGGAGAGACCCAGTACTTC.

The J gene is TRBJ1-2, the V gene TRBV20-1; D is uncertain. V shed 5 bases and J shed 5 bases, with 9 bases lying between them. Germline loops: CDR1 DFQATT, CDR2 SNEGSKA (reference sequence). The CDR3 loop spans 11 amino acids. The CDR3 spells CSAQREYGYTF. CDR3 coding DNA: TGCAGTGCTCAACGGGAGTATGGCTACACCTTC.

The chain joins TRBV5-1 to TRBJ2-1, with TRBD2 matching over 13 bases. Per the germline V gene, CDR1 is SGHRS and CDR2 is YFSETQ. Trimming cost V 4 bases and J 4 bases; bases outside gene matches: 5. CDR3 length: 16 residues. CDR3: CASSLRLAGGYNEQFF. The CDR3 DNA follows: TGCGCCAGCAGCCTAAGACTAGCGGGGGGTTACAATGAGCAGTTCTTC. Together with reference TRBV5-1 and TRBJ2-1, the CDR3 gives the full variable domain: KAGVTQTPRYLIKTRGQQVTLSCSPISGHRSVSWYQQTPGQGLQFLFEYFSETQRNKGNFPGRFSGRQFSNSRSEMNVSTLELGDSALYLCASSLRLAGGYNEQFFGPGTRLTVL.

The rearrangement links TRBV2 to TRBJ1-5; unclear D gene. The CDR3 is made up of 14 amino acids. The V end lost 7 bases, the J end lost 3 bases, and 13 bases lay between the germline ends. The germline gives CDR1 SNHLY, CDR2 FYNNEI. The CDR3 nucleotides read TGTGCCAGCAATAGAGACGGGTACAATCAGCCCCAGCATTTT. Residues: CASNRDGYNQPQHF.

The CDR3 nucleotides read TGTGCCAGTAGCATACTCACAGGGCAGAAGGCAGATACGCAGTATTTT. This gives the protein CASSILTGQKADTQYF. J is TRBJ2-3 and V is TRBV19, with TRBD1 as a possible D gene (6 bases). Per germline, CDR1 LNHDA and CDR2 SQIVND (reference sequence). This CDR3 comprises 16 residues. V gave up 6 bases and J gave up 4 bases, with 20 bases separating them.

This rearrangement joins TRBV3-1 (or the pseudogene TRBV3-2) to TRBJ2-2; TRBD2 aligns across 8 bases. This CDR3 comprises 18 residues. V was pared by 0 bases and J by 3 bases, with 9 bases of the junction left unmatched. Germline CDR1 reads LGHDT; CDR2 reads YNNKEL (reference sequence). The CDR3 loop reads CASSQDRKPGGHTGELFF. The CDR3 bases are TGTGCCAGCAGCCAAGACAGGAAACCGGGGGGGCACACCGGGGAGCTGTTTTTT.

J is TRBJ2-7 and V is TRBV6-4, with TRBD2 matching 12 bases. The V gene end was trimmed by 6 bases and the J gene end by 4 bases; junction bases not matched to a gene: 4. Germline CDR1 and CDR2: MRHNA and SNTAGT. The CDR3 totals 14 residues. Here the CDR3 DNA reads TGTGCCAGCAGCATACTAGCGGGGGGATACGAGCAGTACTTC. The encoded protein is CASSILAGGYEQYF.